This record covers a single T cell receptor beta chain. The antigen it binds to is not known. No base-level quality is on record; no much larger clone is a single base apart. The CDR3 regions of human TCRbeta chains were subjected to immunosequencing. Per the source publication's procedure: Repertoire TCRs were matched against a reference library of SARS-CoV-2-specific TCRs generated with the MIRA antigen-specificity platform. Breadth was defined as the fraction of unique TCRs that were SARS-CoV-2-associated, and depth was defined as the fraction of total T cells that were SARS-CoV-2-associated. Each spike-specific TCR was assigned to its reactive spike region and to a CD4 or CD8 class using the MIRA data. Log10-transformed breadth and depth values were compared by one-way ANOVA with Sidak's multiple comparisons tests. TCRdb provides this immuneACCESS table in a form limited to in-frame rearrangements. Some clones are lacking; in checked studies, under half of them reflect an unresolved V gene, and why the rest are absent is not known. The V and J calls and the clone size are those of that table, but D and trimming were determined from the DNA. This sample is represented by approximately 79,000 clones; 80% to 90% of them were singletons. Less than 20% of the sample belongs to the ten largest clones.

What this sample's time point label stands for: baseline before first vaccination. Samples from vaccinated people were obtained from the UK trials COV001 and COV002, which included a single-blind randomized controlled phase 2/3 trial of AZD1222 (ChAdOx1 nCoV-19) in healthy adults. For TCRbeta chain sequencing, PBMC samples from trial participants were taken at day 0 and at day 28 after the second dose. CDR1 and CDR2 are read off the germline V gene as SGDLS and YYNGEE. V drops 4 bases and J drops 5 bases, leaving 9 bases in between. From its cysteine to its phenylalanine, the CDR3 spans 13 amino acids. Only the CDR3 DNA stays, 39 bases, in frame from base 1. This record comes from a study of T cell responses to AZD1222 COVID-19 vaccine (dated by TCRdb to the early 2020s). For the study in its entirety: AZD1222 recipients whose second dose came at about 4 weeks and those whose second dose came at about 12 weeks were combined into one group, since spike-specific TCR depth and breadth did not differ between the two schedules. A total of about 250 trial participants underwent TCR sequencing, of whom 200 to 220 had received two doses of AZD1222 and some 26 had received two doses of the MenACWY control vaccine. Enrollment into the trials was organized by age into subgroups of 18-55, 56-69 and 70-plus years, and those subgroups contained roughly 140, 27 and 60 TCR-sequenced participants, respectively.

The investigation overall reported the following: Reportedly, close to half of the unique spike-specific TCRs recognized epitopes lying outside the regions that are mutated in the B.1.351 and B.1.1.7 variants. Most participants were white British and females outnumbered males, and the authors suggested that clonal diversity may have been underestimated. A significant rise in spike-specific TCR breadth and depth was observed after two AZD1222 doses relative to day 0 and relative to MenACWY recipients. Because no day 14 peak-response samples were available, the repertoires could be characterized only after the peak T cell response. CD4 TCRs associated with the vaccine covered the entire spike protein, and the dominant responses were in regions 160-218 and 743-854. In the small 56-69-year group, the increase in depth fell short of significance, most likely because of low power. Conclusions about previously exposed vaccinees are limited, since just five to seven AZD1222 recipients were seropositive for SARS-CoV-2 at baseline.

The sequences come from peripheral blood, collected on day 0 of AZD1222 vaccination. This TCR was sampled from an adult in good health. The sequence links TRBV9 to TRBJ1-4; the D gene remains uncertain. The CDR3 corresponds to CASSLDGNEKLFF. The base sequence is TGTGCCAGCAGCCTGGACGGCAATGAAAAACTGTTTTTT.